This T cell receptor beta chain emerged from a study of response to subunit inactivated influenza vaccine. MiXCR was run by TCRdb on the RT-PCR reads, yielding one entry per CDR3 protein. The sample holds about 620,000 distinct CDR3 sequences; approximately 11% are singletons and the top ten take 8% to 13%. Trimming stripped 3 bases from V and 6 bases from J, with 8 bases between. In germline, CDR1 is SGHAT, CDR2 FQNNGV. This CDR3 is built from 13 residues. This clonotype was detected ten times or more. These same data were also listed under a study on T cells expressing NK-cell markers. That study reports: Researchers built TCR beta cDNA using 5'RACE template switching with UMIs. Sorted CD3+CD56-NKG2C+, CD3+CD56+NKG2C+ and CD3+CD56+NKG2C- T cells supplied the TCR beta repertoires. Seven sequenced donors out of eight were HCMV-seropositive, one seronegative. Of the CD8+ T cell pool in five or six donors, roughly 1.0-7.0% was accounted for by dominant NKG2C+ clonotypes. Clones of NKG2C+ T cells that had expanded were of unclear HCMV specificity.

The sequence was collected from a man aged 50 or older who received an inactivated influenza vaccine. This chain connects TRBV11-2 to TRBJ1-4; D unclear. The material sequenced was PBMCs from blood, taken on the day of vaccination. This CDR3 reads CASSFRVDEKLFF. CDR3 nucleotide sequence: TGTGCCAGCAGCTTCCGGGTAGATGAAAAACTGTTTTTT. The whole variable domain, filled in from reference TRBV11-2 and TRBJ1-4, reads EAGVAQSPRYKIIEKRQSVAFWCNPISGHATLYWYQQILGQGPKLLIQFQNNGVVDDSQLPKDRFSAERLKGVDSTLKIQPAKLEDSAVYLCASSFRVDEKLFFGSGTQLSVL.